These 29 T cell receptor beta chains were all obtained from the same sample, sequenced in a study of CD8 T cells in ankylosing spondylitis. Study-wide findings and caveats: A TCR beta motif made of 7 to 9 highly homologous variants seemed typical of ankylosing spondylitis blood.

TCRdb reprocessed the 5' RACE reads via MiXCR and lists one record per CDR3 protein. The sample includes more than 500,000 distinct CDR3 sequences, about 5.4% seen only once; the top ten take 3% to 4%. No antigens are known for them. Sequences were obtained from blood, either unsorted or a sorted T cell fraction (not recorded which). All receptors derive from a male donor with ankylosing spondylitis.

This clonotype was recorded at least ten times. V is TRBV5-1 and J is TRBJ2-7; 9 nucleotides align to TRBD1. V was pared by 6 bases and J by 5 bases, with 6 bases of the junction left unmatched. CDR1 is SGHRS, CDR2 YFSETQ, per germline. The CDR3 has 13 amino acids. The CDR3 region is CASTRTGAHEQYF. Written as DNA, the CDR3 is TGCGCCAGCACCCGGACAGGGGCCCACGAGCAGTACTTC.

Many counts were recorded for this clonotype. This chain links TRBV13 with TRBJ2-1, with D maybe TRBD2 (6 bases). The V end lost 4 bases, the J end lost 0 bases, and 13 bases lay between the germline ends. The CDR3 extends over 16 amino acids. Germline lookup yields CDR1 PRHDT and CDR2 FYEKMQ (reference sequence). CDR3 coding DNA: TGTGCCAGCAGCTCGGGGACTGGAAGCTCCTACAATGAGCAGTTCTTC. Translated: CASSSGTGSSYNEQFF.

This clonotype was recorded at least ten times. This sequence joins TRBV7-2 and TRBJ1-2; D is unresolved. Germline V CDR1 and CDR2: SGHTA, FQGNSA. Trimming took off 4 bases at V and 3 bases at J, with 3 bases between the two ends. This CDR3 comprises 11 residues. The CDR3, as DNA: TGTGCCAGCAGCTCATACTATGGCTACACCTTC. Amino acid sequence: CASSSYYGYTF.

Ten or more counts support this clonotype. This sequence joins TRBV6-2 or TRBV6-3 and TRBJ1-1, with a possible D match to TRBD1 (6 bases). V was clipped by 2 bases and J by 4 bases, with 11 bases between them. CDR3 length: 14 amino acids. Germline CDR1 reads MNHEY; CDR2 reads SVGEGT. CDR3 DNA sequence: TGTGCCAGCAGTTACATGGGGGGCCTCACTGAAGCTTTCTTT. It encodes CASSYMGGLTEAFF.

Ten or more counts support this clonotype. This chain links TRBV5-1 with TRBJ2-2; TRBD2 matches at 8 bases. The CDR3 runs 18 residues. Germline trimming cut 3 bases from V and 5 bases from J; bases unmatched to any gene: 15. Germline V gives CDR1 SGHRS, CDR2 YFSETQ. The CDR3 loop is CASSSSWLAGEGTGELFF. In nucleotides, the CDR3 is TGCGCCAGCAGCTCCTCCTGGCTAGCGGGTGAGGGGACCGGGGAGCTGTTTTTT.

This clonotype was picked up many times. The CDR3, as DNA: TGTGCCAGCAGTTTCGCGCAGGGTAACTATGGCTACACCTTC. Amino acid sequence: CASSFAQGNYGYTF. The rearrangement links TRBV12-3 or TRBV12-4 to TRBJ1-2, with D perhaps matching TRBD1 (5 bases). The germline V and J ends were trimmed by 3 bases and 1 base, with 9 bases remaining between them. This CDR3 is 14 amino acids long.

This clonotype showed up many times. The chain couples TRBV20-1 to TRBJ2-3, with D tentatively TRBD2 (6 bases). The V gene's germline CDR1 is DFQATT and CDR2 SNEGSKA (reference sequence). The CDR3 is 15 amino acids. V lost 3 bases and J lost 0, with 13 bases in between. CDR3: CSASRAGTSTDTQYF. The CDR3 nucleotides are TGCAGTGCTAGCCGAGCGGGTACTAGCACAGATACGCAGTATTTT.

This clonotype was recorded many times. This chain connects TRBV18 to TRBJ2-3; maybe TRBD2 (6 bases). Germline V gene data show CDR1 as KGHSH and CDR2 as LQKENI. The CDR3 extends over 17 amino acids. The V and J ends lost 2 bases and 0 bases respectively, with 15 bases between them. The DNA for the CDR3 is TGTGCCAGCTCACCAACTCGGGGGAGCGGGAGCACAGATACGCAGTATTTT. Translated: CASSPTRGSGSTDTQYF.

This clonotype was counted many times. The chain carries TRBV7-2 and TRBJ1-6; no firm D call. This CDR3 is 15 amino acids long. The V gene's germline CDR1 is SGHTA and CDR2 FQGNSA. Trimming took 6 bases from V and 4 from J, leaving 13 bases between them. CDR3 loop: CASSVATPYNSPLHF. CDR3 nucleotides: TGTGCCAGCAGTGTAGCCACCCCGTATAATTCACCCCTCCACTTT.

The V call is TRBV7-2, the J call TRBJ2-3; perhaps TRBD2 as D (5 bases). V lost 4 bases to trimming and J lost 10 bases, with 18 bases between them. Germline V gene lookup returns CDR1 SGHTA and CDR2 FQGNSA. This CDR3 contains 14 residues. The CDR3 here is CASSSLASSSAQYF. The CDR3, as DNA: TGTGCCAGCAGCTCCCTCGCTAGCAGCAGTGCGCAGTATTTT.

This clonotype was recorded at least ten times. The gene calls are TRBV12-3 or TRBV12-4 and TRBJ2-7; the D is unclear. Deletions cut 1 base from V and 0 bases from J, with 10 bases between. This CDR3 comprises 15 residues. The CDR3 nucleotides are TGTGCCAGCAGTTTAGGGCTATCTTACTCCTACGAGCAGTACTTC. As protein: CASSLGLSYSYEQYF.

In this sample, this clonotype turned up many times. One end of the junction is discordant with germline, which a read error may explain. The chain employs TRBV7-7 and TRBJ2-1, with no clear D. This CDR3 comprises 15 residues. CDR1 is SSHAT and CDR2 is FNYEAQ in the germline V gene (reference sequence). CDR3 residues: CASSLGPGQYNEQFF. The CDR3 DNA reads TGTGCTAGCAGCTTAGGCCCGGGCCAGTACAATGAGCAGTTCTTC. The full variable domain, with the rest looked up from reference TRBV7-7 and TRBJ2-1, is GAGVSQSPRYKVTKRGQDVTLRCDPISSHATLYWYQQALGQGPEFLTYFNYEAQPDKSGLPSDRFSAERPEGSISTLTIQRTEQRDSAMYRCASSLGPGQYNEQFFGPGTRLTVL.

In this sample, this clonotype turned up once. This may be a read error: a much more frequent sequence differs by one nucleotide. J is TRBJ1-4 and V is TRBV5-1; D remains ambiguous. The CDR3 is made up of 17 amino acids. CDR1 and CDR2 (germline): SGHRS, YFSETQ. CDR3 loop: CASSLGSGPSTNEKLSF. DNA for the CDR3: TGCGCCAGCAGCTTGGGGTCAGGCCCTTCAACTAATGAAAAACTGTCTTTT.

At least ten counts were recorded for this clonotype. The V gene is TRBV10-3, the J gene TRBJ2-3, with 7 nucleotides matching TRBD1. Germline CDR1 is ENHRY and CDR2 is SYGVKD. The ends lost 5 bases at V and 4 bases at J; junction bases unmatched: 3. The CDR3 consists of 13 residues. The CDR3: CAISLTGSDTQYF. As DNA, the CDR3 is TGTGCCATCAGTTTGACAGGGTCAGATACGCAGTATTTT.

The chain uses TRBV28 and TRBJ1-5; D is undetermined. Germline V gene lookup returns CDR1 MDHEN and CDR2 SYDVKM. The V end lost 3 bases, the J end lost 5 bases, and 20 bases lay between the germline ends. The CDR3 sequence is 17 residues long. DNA for the CDR3: TGTGCCAGCAGTTTGCGGATTAGATGGCCGAGCGATCAGCCCCAGCATTTT. Translating it yields CASSLRIRWPSDQPQHF.

The V gene is TRBV10-2, the J gene TRBJ2-6; the D gene is possibly TRBD2 (6 bases). Trimming shortened V by 6 bases and J by 4 bases, and 10 bases separated the two germline ends. Germline CDR1 reads WSHSY; CDR2 reads SAAADI. The CDR3 is 14 amino acids. The CDR3 is CASRGLPGANVLTF. In nucleotides, the CDR3 is TGCGCCAGCAGGGGACTCCCAGGGGCCAACGTCCTGACTTTC.

This clonotype was counted at least ten times. V gene TRBV9 combines with J gene TRBJ2-2; 7 positions agree with TRBD2. Germline V gene data show CDR1 as SGDLS and CDR2 as YYNGEE. After removal of 2 bases from V and 1 base from J, the junction contained 8 bases not matched to a gene. The CDR3 sequence is 17 residues long. This CDR3 reads CASSVTTSAVNTGELFF. The CDR3 DNA reads TGTGCCAGCAGCGTTACCACTAGCGCGGTGAACACCGGGGAGCTGTTTTTT.

This clonotype was picked up many times. The V gene is TRBV7-2, the J gene TRBJ2-3; 8 bases match TRBD2. V shed 1 base, J shed 1 base, and the junction held 4 bases outside the gene matches. CDR1 is SGHTA and CDR2 is FQGNSA in the germline V gene. The CDR3 consists of 16 residues. The DNA for the CDR3 is TGTGCCAGCAGCTTAGTGCTGCGGGGGGGCACAGATACGCAGTATTTT. Translating gives CASSLVLRGGTDTQYF.

This clonotype appeared many times. The genes are TRBV20-1 and TRBJ2-2; D gene unclear. Germline V lookup: CDR1 DFQATT, CDR2 SNEGSKA (reference sequence). This CDR3 region has 15 residues. Between the trimmed V and J ends, which lost 6 bases and 0 bases, there was a span of 14 bases. The CDR3 DNA reads as TGCAGTGCCAGCCGAGGTTCGACGAACACCGGGGAGCTGTTTTTT. Translating it yields CSASRGSTNTGELFF.

This clonotype was seen repeatedly, ten times or more. This chain joins TRBV29-1 and TRBJ1-1; 8 bases agree with TRBD1. Germline-derived CDR1 and CDR2 are SQVTM and ANQGSEA. The V segment lost 7 bases and the J segment 5 bases; nucleotides outside the gene matches: 9. This CDR3 is 13 amino acids long. The DNA of the CDR3 is TGCAGCGGAAGGACAGGGAGTGGAACTGAAGCTTTCTTT. Translation gives CSGRTGSGTEAFF.

The chain couples TRBV29-1 to TRBJ1-1; no reliable D call. The CDR3 extends over 12 amino acids. Between the trimmed V and J ends, which lost 4 bases and 4 bases, there was a span of 10 bases. CDR1 is SQVTM and CDR2 is ANQGSEA in the germline V gene. DNA for the CDR3: TGCAGCGTTGTTCCGTCGGGCACTGAAGCTTTCTTT. This translates into CSVVPSGTEAFF. Together with reference TRBV29-1 and TRBJ1-1, the CDR3 gives the full variable domain: SAVISQKPSRDICQRGTSLTIQCQVDSQVTMMFWYRQQPGQSLTLIATANQGSEATYESGFVIDKFPISRPNLTFSTLTVSNMSPEDSSIYLCSVVPSGTEAFFGQGTRLTVV.

This clonotype was recorded at least ten times. This chain joins TRBV27 and TRBJ2-2; maybe TRBD2 (5 bases). With 3 bases removed from V and 3 bases from J, the gap between germline ends came to 23 bases. Germline V gene lookup returns CDR1 MNHEY and CDR2 SMNVEV (reference sequence). The CDR3 loop spans 19 amino acids. DNA for the CDR3: TGTGCCAGCAGTTTCGGAGGTCCAACTTCCCCTCTTTACACCGGGGAGCTGTTTTTT. This translates into CASSFGGPTSPLYTGELFF.

The rearrangement links TRBV14 to TRBJ2-7; possibly TRBD1 or TRBD2 for D (6 bases each). Germline V lookup: CDR1 SGHDN, CDR2 FVKESK. This CDR3 is built from 15 residues. Trimming cost V 4 bases and J 3 bases, with 16 bases left between them. The DNA of the CDR3 is TGTGCCAGCAGCCCCCTTCGGGGGCCTCACTACGAGCAGTACTTC. Amino acids: CASSPLRGPHYEQYF.

This clonotype occurred many times. The rearrangement uses TRBV6-2 or TRBV6-3 and TRBJ2-3, with D perhaps TRBD2 (5 bases). CDR1 is MNHEY, CDR2 SVGEGT, per germline. The CDR3 has 12 residues. Trimming shortened V by 7 bases and J by 5 bases, and 10 bases separated the two germline ends. CDR3: CASTHRGDTQYF. CDR3 coding DNA: TGTGCCAGCACCCACCGGGGAGATACGCAGTATTTT.

This clonotype showed up many times. One junction end does not reproduce the germline sequence, and a read error may be involved. This chain joins TRBV4-2 and TRBJ2-7; D might be TRBD1 (6 bases). Germline V gene sequence: CDR1 LGHNA, CDR2 YNFKEQ. The CDR3 has 14 residues. In DNA, the CDR3 is TGTGCCAGCACCCAAGGGGGAAGCTCCTACGAGCAGTACTTC. It codes for CASTQGGSSYEQYF.

This clonotype was counted at least ten times. J is TRBJ1-2 and V is TRBV10-3; D is unresolved. Germline values: CDR1 ENHRY, CDR2 SYGVKD. The CDR3 is 15 amino acids. V was trimmed by 1 base and J by 4 bases, leaving 13 bases between them. The CDR3 protein is CAISEYGRSTYGYTF. Here the CDR3 DNA reads TGTGCCATCAGTGAGTATGGACGGTCCACCTATGGCTACACCTTC.

This clonotype was observed many times. This CDR3 is CSAGKGVNEKLFF. In DNA form, the CDR3 reads TGCAGTGCTGGAAAGGGTGTTAACGAAAAACTGTTTTTT. The V and J genes are TRBV20-1 and TRBJ1-4; D unresolved. V was trimmed by 5 bases and J by 8 bases, leaving 15 bases between them. Looked up from germline, CDR1 is DFQATT and CDR2 is SNEGSKA (reference sequence). The CDR3 is made up of 13 amino acids.

The table lists this clonotype with a few counts. The CDR3 bases are TGTGCCAGCAGTTATCTCCCAGGGCAGGGGACCTACAATGAGCAGTTCTTC. Its protein product is CASSYLPGQGTYNEQFF. The chain joins TRBV28 to TRBJ2-1; tentatively, D is TRBD1 (6 bases). Trimming cost V 4 bases and J 2 bases, with 18 bases left between them. This CDR3 has 17 amino acids. Germline V gene sequence: CDR1 MDHEN, CDR2 SYDVKM.

This clonotype was counted ten times or more. Here the CDR3 reads CASSFPVEGSSYEQYF. The CDR3 DNA sequence: TGTGCCAGCAGCTTCCCCGTTGAAGGAAGCTCCTACGAGCAGTACTTC. The rearrangement joins TRBV7-2 to TRBJ2-7; D gene uncertain. CDR3 size: 16 residues. In germline, CDR1 is SGHTA, CDR2 FQGNSA. V was trimmed by 3 bases and J by 0 bases, leaving 15 bases between them.